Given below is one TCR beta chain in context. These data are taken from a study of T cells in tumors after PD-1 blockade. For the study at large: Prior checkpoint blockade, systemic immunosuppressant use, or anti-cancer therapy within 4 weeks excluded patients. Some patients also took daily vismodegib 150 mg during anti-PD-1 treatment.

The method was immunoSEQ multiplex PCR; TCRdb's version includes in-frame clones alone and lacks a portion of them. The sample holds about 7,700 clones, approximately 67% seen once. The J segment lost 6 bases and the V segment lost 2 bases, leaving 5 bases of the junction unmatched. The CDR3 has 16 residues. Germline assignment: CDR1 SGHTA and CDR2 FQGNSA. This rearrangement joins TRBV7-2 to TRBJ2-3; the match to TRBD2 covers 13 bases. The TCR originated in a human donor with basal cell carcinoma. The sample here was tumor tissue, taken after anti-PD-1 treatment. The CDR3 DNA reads TGTGCCAGCAGCTTACTAACTAGCGGGGGGGTGGATACGCAGTATTTT. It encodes CASSLLTSGGVDTQYF.